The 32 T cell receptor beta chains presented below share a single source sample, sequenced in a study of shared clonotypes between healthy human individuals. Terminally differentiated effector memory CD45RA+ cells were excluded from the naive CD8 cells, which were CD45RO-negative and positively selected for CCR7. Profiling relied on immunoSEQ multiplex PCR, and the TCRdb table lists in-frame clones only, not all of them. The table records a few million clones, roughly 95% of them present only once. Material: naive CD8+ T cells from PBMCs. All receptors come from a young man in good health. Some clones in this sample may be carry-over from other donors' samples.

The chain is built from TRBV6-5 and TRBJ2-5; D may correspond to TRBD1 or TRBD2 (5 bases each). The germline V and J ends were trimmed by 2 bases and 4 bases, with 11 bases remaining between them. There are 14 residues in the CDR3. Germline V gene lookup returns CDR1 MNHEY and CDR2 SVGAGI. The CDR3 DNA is TGTGCCAGCAGTTACCTCGAGGGGAGAGAGACCCAGTACTTC. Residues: CASSYLEGRETQYF.

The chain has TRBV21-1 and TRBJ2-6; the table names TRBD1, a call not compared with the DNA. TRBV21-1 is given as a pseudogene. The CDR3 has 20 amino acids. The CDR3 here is CASSEDHGTGGRSGANVLTF. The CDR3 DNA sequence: TGTGCCAGCAGCGAAGACCACGGGACAGGGGGCCGCTCTGGGGCCAACGTCCTGACTTTC.

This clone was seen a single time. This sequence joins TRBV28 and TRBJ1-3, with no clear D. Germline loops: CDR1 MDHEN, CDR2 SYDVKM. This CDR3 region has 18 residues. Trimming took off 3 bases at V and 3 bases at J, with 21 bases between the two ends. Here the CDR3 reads CASSFGSGFRAIGNTIYF. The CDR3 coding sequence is TGTGCCAGCAGTTTTGGTTCAGGCTTTCGGGCCATTGGAAACACCATATATTTT.

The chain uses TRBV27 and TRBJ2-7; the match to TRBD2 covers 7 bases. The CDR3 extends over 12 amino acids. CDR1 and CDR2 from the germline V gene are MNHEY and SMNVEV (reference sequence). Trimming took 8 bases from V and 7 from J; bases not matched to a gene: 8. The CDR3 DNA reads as TGTGCCAGCGTAGCGGGTGCTGGGGAGCAGTACTTC. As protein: CASVAGAGEQYF.

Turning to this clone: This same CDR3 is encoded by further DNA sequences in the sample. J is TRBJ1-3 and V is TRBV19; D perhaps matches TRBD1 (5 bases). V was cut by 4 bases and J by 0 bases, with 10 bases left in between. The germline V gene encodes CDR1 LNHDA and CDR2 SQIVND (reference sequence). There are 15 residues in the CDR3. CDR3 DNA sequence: TGTGCCAGTAGTACTGGACAAATCTCTGGAAACACCATATATTTT. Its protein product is CASSTGQISGNTIYF. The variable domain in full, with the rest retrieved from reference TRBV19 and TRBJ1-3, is DGGITQSPKYLFRKEGQNVTLSCEQNLNHDAMYWYRQDPGQGLRLIYYSQIVNDFQKGDIAEGYSVSREKKESFPLTVTSAQKNPTAFYLCASSTGQISGNTIYFGEGSWLTVV.

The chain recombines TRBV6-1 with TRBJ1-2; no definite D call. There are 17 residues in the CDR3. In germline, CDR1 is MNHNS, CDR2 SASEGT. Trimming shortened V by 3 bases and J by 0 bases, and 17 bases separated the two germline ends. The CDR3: CASSDRASISANYGYTF. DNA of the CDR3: TGTGCCAGCAGTGACCGGGCTTCGATATCAGCTAACTATGGCTACACCTTC.

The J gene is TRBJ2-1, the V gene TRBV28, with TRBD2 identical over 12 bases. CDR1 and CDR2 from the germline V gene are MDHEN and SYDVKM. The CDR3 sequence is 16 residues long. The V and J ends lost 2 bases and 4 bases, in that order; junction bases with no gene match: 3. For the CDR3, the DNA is TGTGCCAGCAGTTTACCAGGACTAGCGGGATACAATGAGCAGTTCTTC. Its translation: CASSLPGLAGYNEQFF.

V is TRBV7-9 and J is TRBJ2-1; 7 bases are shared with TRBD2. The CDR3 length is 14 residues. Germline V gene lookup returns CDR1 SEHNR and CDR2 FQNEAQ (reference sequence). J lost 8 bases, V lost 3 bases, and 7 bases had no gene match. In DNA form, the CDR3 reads TGTGCCAGCAGCTTCCCCGGGAGGTTGGATGAGCAGTTCTTC. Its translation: CASSFPGRLDEQFF.

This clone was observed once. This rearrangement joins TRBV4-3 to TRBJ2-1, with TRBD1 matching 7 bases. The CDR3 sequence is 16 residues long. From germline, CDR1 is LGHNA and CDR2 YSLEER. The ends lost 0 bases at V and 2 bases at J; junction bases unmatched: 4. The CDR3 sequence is CASSQDRGRPYNEQFF. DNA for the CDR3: TGCGCCAGCAGCCAAGATAGGGGGCGCCCCTACAATGAGCAGTTCTTC.

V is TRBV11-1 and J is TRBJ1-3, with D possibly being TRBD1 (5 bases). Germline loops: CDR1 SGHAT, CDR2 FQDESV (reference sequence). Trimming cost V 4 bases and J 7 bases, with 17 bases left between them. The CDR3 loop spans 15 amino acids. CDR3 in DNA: TGTGCCAGCAGCTACAGGAGCCATGGCGGGAACACCATATATTTT. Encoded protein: CASSYRSHGGNTIYF.

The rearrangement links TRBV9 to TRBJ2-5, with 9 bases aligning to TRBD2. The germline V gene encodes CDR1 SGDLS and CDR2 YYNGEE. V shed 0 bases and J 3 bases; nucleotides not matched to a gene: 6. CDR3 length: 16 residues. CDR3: CASSVDGAGGEETQYF. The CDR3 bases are TGTGCCAGCAGCGTAGACGGAGCGGGGGGAGAAGAGACCCAGTACTTC.

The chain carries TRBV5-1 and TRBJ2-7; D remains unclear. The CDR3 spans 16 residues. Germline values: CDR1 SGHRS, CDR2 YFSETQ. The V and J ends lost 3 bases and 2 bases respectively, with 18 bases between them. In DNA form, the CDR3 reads TGCGCCAGCAGCTCGTCGGACGGGTCGGTCCCCTACGAGCAGTACTTC. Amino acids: CASSSSDGSVPYEQYF.

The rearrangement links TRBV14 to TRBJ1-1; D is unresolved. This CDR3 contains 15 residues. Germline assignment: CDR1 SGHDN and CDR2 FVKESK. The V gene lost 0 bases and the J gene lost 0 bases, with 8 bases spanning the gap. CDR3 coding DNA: TGTGCCAGCAGCCAAGATTTTGGCATGAACACTGAAGCTTTCTTT. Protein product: CASSQDFGMNTEAFF.

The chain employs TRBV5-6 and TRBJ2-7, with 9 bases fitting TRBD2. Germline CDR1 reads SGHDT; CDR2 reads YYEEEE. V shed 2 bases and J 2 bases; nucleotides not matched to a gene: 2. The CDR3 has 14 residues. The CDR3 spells CASSFLAGTYEQYF. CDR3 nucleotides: TGTGCCAGCAGCTTCCTAGCGGGAACCTACGAGCAGTACTTC.

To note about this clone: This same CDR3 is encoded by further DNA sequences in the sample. CDR3 in amino acids: CASSYSRTGYEQYF. In DNA, the CDR3 is TGTGCCAGCAGTTACTCCAGGACAGGCTACGAGCAGTACTTC. This chain joins TRBV6-5 and TRBJ2-7, with 7 bases fitting TRBD1. With 0 bases clipped from V and 3 bases from J, the junction kept 2 bases outside the gene matches. This CDR3 region has 14 residues. Germline V gene lookup returns CDR1 MNHEY and CDR2 SVGAGI.

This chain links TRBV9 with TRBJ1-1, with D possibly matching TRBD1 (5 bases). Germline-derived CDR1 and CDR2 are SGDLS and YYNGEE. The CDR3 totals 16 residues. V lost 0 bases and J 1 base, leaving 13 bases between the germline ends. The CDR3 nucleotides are TGTGCCAGCAGCGTAGACCGGGAGGGGCAGAACACTGAAGCTTTCTTT. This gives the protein CASSVDREGQNTEAFF.

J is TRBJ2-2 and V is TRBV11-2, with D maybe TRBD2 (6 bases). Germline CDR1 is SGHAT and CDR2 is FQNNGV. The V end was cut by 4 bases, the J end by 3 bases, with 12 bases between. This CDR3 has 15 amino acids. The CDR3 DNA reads TGTGCCAGCAGCTCACGGTGGGGGGACACCGGGGAGCTGTTTTTT. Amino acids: CASSSRWGDTGELFF.

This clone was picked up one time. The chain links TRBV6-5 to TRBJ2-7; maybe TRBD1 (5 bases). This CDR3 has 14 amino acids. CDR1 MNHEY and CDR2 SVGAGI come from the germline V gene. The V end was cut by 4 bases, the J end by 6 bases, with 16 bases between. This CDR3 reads CASSFAPRAAEQYF. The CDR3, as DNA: TGTGCCAGCAGTTTCGCCCCCAGGGCGGCCGAGCAGTACTTC.

CDR3 nucleotides: TGTGCCAGCAGTCCCGGGACGCATGCTAATGAAAAACTGTTTTTT. Translation: CASSPGTHANEKLFF. V and J are TRBV6-5 and TRBJ1-4; a weak D match, TRBD1 (5 bases). V lost 5 bases, J lost 3 bases, and 13 bases lay in between. This CDR3 contains 15 residues. Germline CDR1 and CDR2: MNHEY and SVGAGI.

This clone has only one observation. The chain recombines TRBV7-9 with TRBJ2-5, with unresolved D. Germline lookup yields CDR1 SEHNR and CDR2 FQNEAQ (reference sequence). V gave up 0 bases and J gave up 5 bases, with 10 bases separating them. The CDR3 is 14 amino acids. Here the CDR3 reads CASSLAGIWETQYF. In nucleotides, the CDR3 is TGTGCCAGCAGCTTAGCGGGAATTTGGGAGACCCAGTACTTC.

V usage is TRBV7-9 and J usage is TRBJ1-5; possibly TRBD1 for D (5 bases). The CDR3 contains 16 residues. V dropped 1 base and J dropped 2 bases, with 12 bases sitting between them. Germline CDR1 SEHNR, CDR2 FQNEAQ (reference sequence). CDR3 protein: CASSLGGAAGNQPQHF. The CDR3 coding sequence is TGTGCCAGCAGCTTAGGAGGGGCGGCTGGCAATCAGCCCCAGCATTTT.

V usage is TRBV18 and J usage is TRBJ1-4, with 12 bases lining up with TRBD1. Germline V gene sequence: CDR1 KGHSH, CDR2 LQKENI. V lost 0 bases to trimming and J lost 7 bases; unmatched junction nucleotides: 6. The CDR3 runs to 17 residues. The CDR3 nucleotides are TGTGCCAGCTCACCACCCATGGGACAGGGGGCAGGTGAAAAACTGTTTTTT. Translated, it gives CASSPPMGQGAGEKLFF.

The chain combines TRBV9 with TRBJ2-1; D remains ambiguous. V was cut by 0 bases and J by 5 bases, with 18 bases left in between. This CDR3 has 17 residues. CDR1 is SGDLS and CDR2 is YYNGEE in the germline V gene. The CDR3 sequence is CASSVAARRRVDNEQFF. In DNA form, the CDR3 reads TGTGCCAGCAGCGTAGCGGCCCGAAGAAGGGTGGACAATGAGCAGTTCTTC.

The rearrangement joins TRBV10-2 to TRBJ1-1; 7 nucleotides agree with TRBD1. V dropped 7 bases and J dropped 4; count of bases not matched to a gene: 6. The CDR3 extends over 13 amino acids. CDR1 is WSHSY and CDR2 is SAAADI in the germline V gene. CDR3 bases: TGCGCCAGCATCGACAGGGCAGTCACTGAAGCTTTCTTT. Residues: CASIDRAVTEAFF.

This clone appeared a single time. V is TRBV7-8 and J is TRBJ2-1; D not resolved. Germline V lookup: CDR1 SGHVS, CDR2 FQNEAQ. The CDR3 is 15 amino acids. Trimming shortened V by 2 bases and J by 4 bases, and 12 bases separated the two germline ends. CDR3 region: CASSLFPGSYNEQFF. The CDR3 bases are TGTGCCAGCAGCTTATTTCCCGGCAGTTACAATGAGCAGTTCTTC.

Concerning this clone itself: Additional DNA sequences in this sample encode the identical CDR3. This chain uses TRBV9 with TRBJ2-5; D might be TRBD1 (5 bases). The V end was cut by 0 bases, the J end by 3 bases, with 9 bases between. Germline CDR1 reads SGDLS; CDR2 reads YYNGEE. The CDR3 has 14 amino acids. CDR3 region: CASSVGGSKETQYF. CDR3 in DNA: TGTGCCAGCAGCGTAGGGGGCAGTAAAGAGACCCAGTACTTC.

CDR3 bases: TGTGCCAGCAGTTTCCCCTTGGGGACTAGGGACGAGCAGTACTTC. This codes for CASSFPLGTRDEQYF. J is TRBJ2-7 and V is TRBV6-6, with 8 bases matching TRBD2. The germline V gene has CDR1 MNHNY and CDR2 SVGAGI (reference sequence). The CDR3 has 15 residues. V dropped 4 bases and J dropped 5; count of bases not matched to a gene: 10.

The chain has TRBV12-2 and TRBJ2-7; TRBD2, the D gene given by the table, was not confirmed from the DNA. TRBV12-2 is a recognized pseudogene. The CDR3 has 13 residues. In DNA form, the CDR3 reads TGTGCAAGTCGCCCAAGGACTGGATACGAGCAGTACTTC. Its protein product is CASRPRTGYEQYF.

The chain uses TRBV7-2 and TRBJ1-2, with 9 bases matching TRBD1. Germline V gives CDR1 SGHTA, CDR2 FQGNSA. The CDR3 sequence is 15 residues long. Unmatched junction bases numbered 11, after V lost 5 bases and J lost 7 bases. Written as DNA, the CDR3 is TGTGCCAGCAGCCCCTGGCCGGGACAGGGAGGTGGCTACACCTTC. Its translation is CASSPWPGQGGGYTF.

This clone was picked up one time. CDR3 residues: CASSPTPGSTDTQYF. CDR3 nucleotides: TGTGCCAGCAGCCCCACCCCCGGTAGCACAGATACGCAGTATTTT. The chain employs TRBV11-2 and TRBJ2-3; D ambiguous. CDR1 and CDR2 (germline): SGHAT, FQNNGV. The V and J ends lost 5 bases and 0 bases respectively, with 12 bases between them. The CDR3 has 15 amino acids. Full variable domain (rest looked up from reference TRBV11-2 and TRBJ2-3): EAGVAQSPRYKIIEKRQSVAFWCNPISGHATLYWYQQILGQGPKLLIQFQNNGVVDDSQLPKDRFSAERLKGVDSTLKIQPAKLEDSAVYLCASSPTPGSTDTQYFGPGTRLTVL.

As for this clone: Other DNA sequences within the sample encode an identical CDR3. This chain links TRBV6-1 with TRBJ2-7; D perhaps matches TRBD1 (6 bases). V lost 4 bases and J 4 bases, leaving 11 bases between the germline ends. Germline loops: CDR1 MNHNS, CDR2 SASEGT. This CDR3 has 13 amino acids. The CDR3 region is CASSATGTYEQYF. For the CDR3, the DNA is TGTGCCAGCAGTGCTACAGGGACATACGAGCAGTACTTC.

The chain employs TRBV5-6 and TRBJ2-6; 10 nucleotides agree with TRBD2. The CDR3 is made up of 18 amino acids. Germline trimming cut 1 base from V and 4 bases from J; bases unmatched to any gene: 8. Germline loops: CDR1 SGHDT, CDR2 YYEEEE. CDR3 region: CASSLLLAGHIGANVLTF. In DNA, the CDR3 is TGTGCCAGCAGCTTGTTACTAGCGGGGCATATCGGGGCCAACGTCCTGACTTTC.